The 15 T cell receptor beta chains reported below all come from one sample, sequenced in a study of blood T cell repertoires in COVID-19. Sequenced by immunoSEQ multiplex PCR; TCRdb stores in-frame clones only, minus some. The sample shows around 280,000 clones, around 88% of them seen only once. Sequencing used peripheral blood. These receptors were taken from a woman younger than 45 who had recovered from COVID-19.

The J gene is TRBJ2-3, the V gene TRBV7-2; D perhaps matches TRBD2 (6 bases). This CDR3 is 16 amino acids long. The V end was cut by 6 bases, the J end by 0 bases, with 16 bases between. CDR1 SGHTA and CDR2 FQGNSA come from the germline V gene. The CDR3 is CASRQRGSKSTDTQYF. CDR3 nucleotides: TGTGCCAGCAGACAACGGGGGAGCAAGAGCACAGATACGCAGTATTTT.

Note on this clone: Other DNA sequences from this sample encode an identical CDR3 as well. The genes are TRBV27 and TRBJ2-3, with TRBD2 as a possible D gene (7 bases). CDR1 and CDR2 (germline): MNHEY, SMNVEV (reference sequence). Trimming left V 6 bases short and J 5 bases short, with 12 bases between. CDR3 length: 13 amino acids. CDR3 DNA sequence: TGTGCCAGCAGAGGGGGAGGGATAGATACGCAGTATTTT. Its translation: CASRGGGIDTQYF.

This chain joins TRBV24-1 and TRBJ2-4, with D perhaps TRBD1 (6 bases). In germline, CDR1 is KGHDR, CDR2 SFDVKD. The CDR3 length is 15 residues. V was pared by 3 bases and J by 1 base, with 9 bases between. CDR3 sequence (DNA): TGTGCCACCAGTGATGCGAGGGGGGCCAAAAACATTCAGTACTTC. It specifies CATSDARGAKNIQYF.

The chain combines TRBV7-9 with TRBJ1-1; tentative D call: TRBD1 (6 bases). Deletions cut 5 bases from V and 5 bases from J, with 21 bases between. The germline gives CDR1 SEHNR, CDR2 FQNEAQ (reference sequence). The CDR3 extends over 16 amino acids. CDR3 sequence: CASSKIRTDSRTEAFF. The CDR3, as DNA: TGTGCCAGCAGCAAAATTCGGACAGACTCGAGGACTGAAGCTTTCTTT.

The chain uses TRBV28 and TRBJ2-7; TRBD2 might be the D (6 bases). Trimming shortened V by 2 bases and J by 5 bases, and 16 bases separated the two germline ends. The CDR3 has 15 residues. Germline-derived CDR1 and CDR2 are MDHEN and SYDVKM. CDR3 coding DNA: TGTGCCAGCAGTTTAGGAGGGGTAGGTAGCCACGAGCAGTACTTC. Translating it yields CASSLGGVGSHEQYF.

This clone was found once. The chain uses TRBV11-2 and TRBJ2-2; TRBD2 might be the D (6 bases). The V gene's germline CDR1 is SGHAT and CDR2 FQNNGV. The CDR3 sequence is 16 residues long. V was pared by 1 base and J by 3 bases, with 12 bases between. As DNA, the CDR3 is TGTGCCAGCAGCTTAGGGGGACTCGGGTACACCGGGGAGCTGTTTTTT. Encoded protein: CASSLGGLGYTGELFF. The complete variable domain, with remaining parts taken from reference TRBV11-2 and TRBJ2-2, reads EAGVAQSPRYKIIEKRQSVAFWCNPISGHATLYWYQQILGQGPKLLIQFQNNGVVDDSQLPKDRFSAERLKGVDSTLKIQPAKLEDSAVYLCASSLGGLGYTGELFFGEGSRLTVL.

The chain joins TRBV3-1 (or the pseudogene TRBV3-2) to TRBJ2-7; the D is unclear. The CDR3 extends over 13 amino acids. Germline-derived CDR1 and CDR2 are LGHDT and YNNKEL (reference sequence). Trimming shortened V by 0 bases and J by 4 bases, and 7 bases separated the two germline ends. The CDR3 region is CASSQEQVYEQYF. The CDR3 nucleotides read TGTGCCAGCAGCCAAGAGCAGGTGTACGAGCAGTACTTC.

V is TRBV19 and J is TRBJ1-3, with D hard to call. Germline V gene sequence: CDR1 LNHDA, CDR2 SQIVND (reference sequence). The V and J ends lost 8 bases and 0 bases respectively, with 8 bases between them. This CDR3 spans 13 amino acids. This CDR3 is CASAEGSGNTIYF. The CDR3 region has the DNA TGTGCCAGTGCTGAGGGCTCTGGAAACACCATATATTTT.

This chain joins TRBV27 and TRBJ2-7, with D perhaps matching TRBD2 (6 bases). Deletions cut 2 bases from V and 3 bases from J, with 14 bases between. Germline V gene data show CDR1 as MNHEY and CDR2 as SMNVEV (reference sequence). CDR3 length: 15 amino acids. CDR3: CASSLGRLAGYEQYF. DNA of the CDR3: TGTGCCAGCAGTTTAGGGAGGTTGGCTGGCTACGAGCAGTACTTC.

The chain combines TRBV25-1 with TRBJ1-3; 7 positions agree with TRBD1. The CDR3 is 15 residues long. CDR1 is MGHDK, CDR2 SYGVNS, per germline. After removal of 4 bases from V and 4 bases from J, the junction contained 7 bases not matched to a gene. CDR3 sequence: CASSVPTGNGNTIYF. The CDR3 bases are TGTGCCAGCAGTGTTCCGACAGGGAACGGAAACACCATATATTTT.

The chain uses TRBV7-2 and TRBJ2-3; 8 bases agree with TRBD1. This CDR3 has 15 amino acids. After removal of 5 bases from V and 0 bases from J, the junction contained 4 bases not matched to a gene. CDR1 and CDR2 from the germline V gene are SGHTA and FQGNSA. The CDR3 nucleotides are TGTGCCAGCAGCACCGACAGGGGAAGCACAGATACGCAGTATTTT. Translation: CASSTDRGSTDTQYF.

This clone was observed a handful of times. The chain recombines TRBV6-1 with TRBJ1-1, with 7 nucleotides matching TRBD1. CDR1 is MNHNS, CDR2 SASEGT, per germline. After removal of 3 bases from V and 10 bases from J, the junction contained 5 bases not matched to a gene. The CDR3 consists of 12 residues. In nucleotides, the CDR3 is TGTGCCAGCAGTGAGCGGGGACAGACAGCTTTCTTT. As protein: CASSERGQTAFF.

The chain is built from TRBV25-1 and TRBJ1-1; D is uncertain. Per germline, CDR1 MGHDK and CDR2 SYGVNS. The CDR3 sequence is 12 residues long. V shed 2 bases and J shed 5 bases, with 6 bases lying between them. The CDR3 region has the DNA TGTGCCAGCAGTGAACTAGGTACTGAAGCTTTCTTT. This codes for CASSELGTEAFF.

The rearrangement joins TRBV5-4 to TRBJ2-5; 12 bases are shared with TRBD2. The CDR3 has 17 amino acids. Germline assignment: CDR1 SGHNT and CDR2 YYREEE (reference sequence). The ends lost 0 bases at V and 1 base at J; junction bases unmatched: 4. DNA of the CDR3: TGTGCCAGCAGCTTGGGACTAGCGGGAGACCCCCAAGAGACCCAGTACTTC. It codes for CASSLGLAGDPQETQYF.

The chain employs TRBV6-5 and TRBJ2-3, with D perhaps TRBD1 (5 bases). There are 14 residues in the CDR3. Trimming took 0 bases from V and 5 from J, leaving 9 bases between them. Germline CDR1 reads MNHEY; CDR2 reads SVGAGI. CDR3 amino acids: CASSYSTDRDTQYF. CDR3 bases: TGTGCCAGCAGTTACTCGACAGATCGAGATACGCAGTATTTT.